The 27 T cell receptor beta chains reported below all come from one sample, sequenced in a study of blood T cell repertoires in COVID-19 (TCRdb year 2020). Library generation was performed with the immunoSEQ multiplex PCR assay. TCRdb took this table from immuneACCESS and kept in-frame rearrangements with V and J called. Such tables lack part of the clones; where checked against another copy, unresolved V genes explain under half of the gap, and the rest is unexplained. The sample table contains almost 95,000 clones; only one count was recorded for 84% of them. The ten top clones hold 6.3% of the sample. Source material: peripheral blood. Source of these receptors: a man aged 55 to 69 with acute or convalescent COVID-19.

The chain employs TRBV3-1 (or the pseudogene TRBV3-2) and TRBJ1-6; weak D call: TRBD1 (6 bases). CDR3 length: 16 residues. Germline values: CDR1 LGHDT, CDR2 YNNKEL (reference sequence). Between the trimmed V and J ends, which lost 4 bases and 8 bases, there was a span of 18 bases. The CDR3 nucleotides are TGTGCCAGCAGCCGACAGGTCCGGCCCGGAGATTCACCCCTCCACTTT. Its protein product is CASSRQVRPGDSPLHF.

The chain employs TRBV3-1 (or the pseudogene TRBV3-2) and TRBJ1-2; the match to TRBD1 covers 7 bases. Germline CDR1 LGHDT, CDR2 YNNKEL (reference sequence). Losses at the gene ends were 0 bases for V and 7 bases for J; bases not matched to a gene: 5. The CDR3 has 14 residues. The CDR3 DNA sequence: TGTGCCAGCAGCCAAGACAGGGGGTACTCTGGCTACACCTTC. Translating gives CASSQDRGYSGYTF.

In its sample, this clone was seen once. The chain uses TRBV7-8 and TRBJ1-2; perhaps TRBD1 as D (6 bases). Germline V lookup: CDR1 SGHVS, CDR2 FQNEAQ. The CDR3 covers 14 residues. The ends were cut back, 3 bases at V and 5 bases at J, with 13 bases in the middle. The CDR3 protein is CASSLPGTPYGYTF. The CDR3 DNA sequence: TGTGCCAGCAGCTTGCCCGGGACACCGTATGGCTACACCTTC.

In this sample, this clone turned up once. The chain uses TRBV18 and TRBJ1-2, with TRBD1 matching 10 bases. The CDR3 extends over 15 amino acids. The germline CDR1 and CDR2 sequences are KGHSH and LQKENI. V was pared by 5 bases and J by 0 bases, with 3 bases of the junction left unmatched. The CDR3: CASSKGQGANYGYTF. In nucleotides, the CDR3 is TGTGCCAGCTCAAAAGGACAGGGGGCTAACTATGGCTACACCTTC.

CDR3 region: CASSLTNQPQHF. The CDR3 bases are TGTGCCAGCAGCTTAACTAATCAGCCCCAGCATTTT. The chain employs TRBV7-2 and TRBJ1-5, with D uncertain. V shed 2 bases and J shed 4 bases, with 3 bases lying between them. CDR3 length equals 12 residues. CDR1 and CDR2 (germline): SGHTA, FQGNSA.

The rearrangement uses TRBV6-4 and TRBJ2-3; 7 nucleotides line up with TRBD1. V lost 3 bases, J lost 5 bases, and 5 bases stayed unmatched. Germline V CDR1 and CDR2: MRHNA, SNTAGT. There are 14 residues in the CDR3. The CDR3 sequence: CASSETGSQDTQYF. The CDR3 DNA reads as TGTGCCAGCAGTGAGACAGGGTCCCAAGATACGCAGTATTTT.

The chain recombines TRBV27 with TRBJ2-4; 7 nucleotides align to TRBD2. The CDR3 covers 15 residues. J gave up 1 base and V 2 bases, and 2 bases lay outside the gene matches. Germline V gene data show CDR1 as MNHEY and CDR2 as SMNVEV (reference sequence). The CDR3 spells CASSLIGGAKNIQYF. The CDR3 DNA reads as TGTGCCAGCAGTTTAATCGGGGGGGCCAAAAACATTCAGTACTTC.

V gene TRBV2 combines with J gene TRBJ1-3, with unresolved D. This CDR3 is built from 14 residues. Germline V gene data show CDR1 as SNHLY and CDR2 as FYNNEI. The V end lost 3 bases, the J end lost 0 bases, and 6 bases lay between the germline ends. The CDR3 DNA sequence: TGTGCCAGCAGTGATTTCAGCTCTGGAAACACCATATATTTT. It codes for CASSDFSSGNTIYF. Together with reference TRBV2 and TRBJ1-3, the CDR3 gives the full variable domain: EPEVTQTPSHQVTQMGQEVILRCVPISNHLYFYWYRQILGQKVEFLVSFYNNEISEKSEIFDDQFSVERPDGSNFTLKIRSTKLEDSAMYFCASSDFSSGNTIYFGEGSWLTVV.

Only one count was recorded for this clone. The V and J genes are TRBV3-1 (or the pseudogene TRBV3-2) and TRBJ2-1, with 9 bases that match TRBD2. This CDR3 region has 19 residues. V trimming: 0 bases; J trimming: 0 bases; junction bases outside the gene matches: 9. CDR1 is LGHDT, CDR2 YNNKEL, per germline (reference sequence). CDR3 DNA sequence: TGTGCCAGCAGCCAAGATGATAGCGGGGGCCTCAGCTCCTACAATGAGCAGTTCTTC. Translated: CASSQDDSGGLSSYNEQFF.

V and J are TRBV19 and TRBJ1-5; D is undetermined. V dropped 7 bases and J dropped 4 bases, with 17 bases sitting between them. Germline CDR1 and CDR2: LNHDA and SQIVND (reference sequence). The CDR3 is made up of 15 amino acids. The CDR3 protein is CASNPLAGFNQPQHF. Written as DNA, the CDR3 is TGTGCCAGTAACCCCCTGGCCGGGTTTAATCAGCCCCAGCATTTT.

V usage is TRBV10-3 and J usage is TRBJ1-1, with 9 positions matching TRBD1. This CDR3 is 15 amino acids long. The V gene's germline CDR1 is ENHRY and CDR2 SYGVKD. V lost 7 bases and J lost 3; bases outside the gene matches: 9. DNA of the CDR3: TGTGCCATCAAAGGGGACAGGGTGAGTGACACTGAAGCTTTCTTT. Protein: CAIKGDRVSDTEAFF.

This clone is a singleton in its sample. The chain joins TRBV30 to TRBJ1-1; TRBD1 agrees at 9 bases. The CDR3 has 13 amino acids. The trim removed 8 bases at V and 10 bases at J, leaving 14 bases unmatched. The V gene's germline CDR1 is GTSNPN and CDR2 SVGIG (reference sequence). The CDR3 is CAASGTGIRRAFF. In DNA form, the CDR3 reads TGTGCCGCGTCCGGGACAGGGATCAGGCGAGCTTTCTTT.

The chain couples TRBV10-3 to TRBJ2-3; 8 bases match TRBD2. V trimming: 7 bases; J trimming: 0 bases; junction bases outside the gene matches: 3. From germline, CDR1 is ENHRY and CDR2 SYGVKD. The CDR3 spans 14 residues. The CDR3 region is CAITERGSTDTQYF. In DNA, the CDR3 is TGTGCCATCACGGAGCGGGGGAGCACAGATACGCAGTATTTT.

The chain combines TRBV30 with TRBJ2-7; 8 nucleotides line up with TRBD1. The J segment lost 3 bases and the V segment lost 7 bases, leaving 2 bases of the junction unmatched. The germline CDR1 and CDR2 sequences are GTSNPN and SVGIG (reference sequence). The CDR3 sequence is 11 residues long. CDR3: CASTGVYEQYF. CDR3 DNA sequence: TGTGCCTCGACAGGGGTCTACGAGCAGTACTTC. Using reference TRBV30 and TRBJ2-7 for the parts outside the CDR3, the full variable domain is SQTIHQWPATLVQPVGSPLSLECTVEGTSNPNLYWYRQAAGRGLQLLFYSVGIGQISSEVPQNLSASRPQDRQFILSSKKLLLSDSGFYLCASTGVYEQYFGPGTRLTVT.

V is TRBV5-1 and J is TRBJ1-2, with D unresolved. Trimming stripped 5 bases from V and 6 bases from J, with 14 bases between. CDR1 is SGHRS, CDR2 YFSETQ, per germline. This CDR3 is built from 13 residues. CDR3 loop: CASSPAWTDGYTF. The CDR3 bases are TGCGCCAGCAGTCCCGCCTGGACTGATGGCTACACCTTC.

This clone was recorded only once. The CDR3 sequence: CAWHRGTGELFF. The CDR3 region has the DNA TGTGCCTGGCACAGGGGAACCGGGGAGCTGTTTTTT. The chain joins TRBV30 to TRBJ2-2, with 7 bases lining up with TRBD1. The trim removed 5 bases at V and 5 bases at J, leaving 2 bases unmatched. The germline CDR1 and CDR2 sequences are GTSNPN and SVGIG (reference sequence). The CDR3 has 12 residues.

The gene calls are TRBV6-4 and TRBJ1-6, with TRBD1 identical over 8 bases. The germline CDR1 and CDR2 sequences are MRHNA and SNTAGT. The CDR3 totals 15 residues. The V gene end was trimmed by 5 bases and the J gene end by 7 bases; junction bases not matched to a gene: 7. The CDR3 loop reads CASSPSGTGNSPLHF. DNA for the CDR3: TGTGCCAGCAGTCCTTCCGGGACAGGAAATTCACCCCTCCACTTT.

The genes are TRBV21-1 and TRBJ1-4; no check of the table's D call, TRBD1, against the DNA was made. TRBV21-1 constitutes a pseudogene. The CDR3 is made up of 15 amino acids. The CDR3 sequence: CASSKAQQVNEKLFF. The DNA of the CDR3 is TGTGCCAGCAGCAAAGCGCAACAGGTTAATGAAAAACTGTTTTTT.

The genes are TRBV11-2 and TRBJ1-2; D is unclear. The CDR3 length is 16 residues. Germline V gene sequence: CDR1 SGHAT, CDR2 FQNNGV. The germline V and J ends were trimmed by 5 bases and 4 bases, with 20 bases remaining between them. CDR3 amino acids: CASSTPRHVARYGYTF. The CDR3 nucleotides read TGTGCCAGCAGCACTCCACGACATGTGGCACGCTATGGCTACACCTTC.

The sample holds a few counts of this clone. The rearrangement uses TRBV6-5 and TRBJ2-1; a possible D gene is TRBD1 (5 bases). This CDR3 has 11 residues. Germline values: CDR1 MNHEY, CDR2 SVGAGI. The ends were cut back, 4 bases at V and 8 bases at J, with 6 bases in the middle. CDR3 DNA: TGTGCCAGCAGTTTACAGGATGAGCAGTTCTTC. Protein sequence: CASSLQDEQFF.

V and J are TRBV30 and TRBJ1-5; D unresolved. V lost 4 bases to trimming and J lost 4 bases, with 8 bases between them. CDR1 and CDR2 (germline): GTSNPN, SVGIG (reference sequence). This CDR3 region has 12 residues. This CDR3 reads CAWNLPNQPQHF. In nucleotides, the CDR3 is TGTGCCTGGAATCTCCCGAATCAGCCCCAGCATTTT.

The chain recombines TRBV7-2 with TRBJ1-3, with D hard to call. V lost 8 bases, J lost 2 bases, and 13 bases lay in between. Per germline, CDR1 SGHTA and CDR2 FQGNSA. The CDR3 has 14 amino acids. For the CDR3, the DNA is TGTGCCAGCCACCTCGGGTCAACTGGAAACACCATATATTTT. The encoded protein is CASHLGSTGNTIYF.

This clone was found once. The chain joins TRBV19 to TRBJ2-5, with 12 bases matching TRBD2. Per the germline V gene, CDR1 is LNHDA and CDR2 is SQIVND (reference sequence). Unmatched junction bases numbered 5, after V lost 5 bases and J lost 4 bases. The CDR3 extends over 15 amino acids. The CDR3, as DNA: TGTGCCAGTAGTTCTAGCGGGGGGGCTGGAGAGACCCAGTACTTC. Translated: CASSSSGGAGETQYF.

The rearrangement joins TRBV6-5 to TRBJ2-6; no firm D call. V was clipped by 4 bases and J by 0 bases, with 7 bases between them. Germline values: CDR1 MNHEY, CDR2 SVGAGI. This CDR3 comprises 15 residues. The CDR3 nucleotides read TGTGCCAGCAGTTTTTATAGCTCTGGGGCCAACGTCCTGACTTTC. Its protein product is CASSFYSSGANVLTF.

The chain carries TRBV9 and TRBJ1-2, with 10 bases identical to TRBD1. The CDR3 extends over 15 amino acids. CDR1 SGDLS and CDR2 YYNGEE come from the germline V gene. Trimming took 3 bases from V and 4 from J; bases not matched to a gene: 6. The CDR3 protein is CASSGQGALGYGYTF. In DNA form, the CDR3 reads TGTGCCAGCAGCGGACAGGGGGCATTAGGCTATGGCTACACCTTC.

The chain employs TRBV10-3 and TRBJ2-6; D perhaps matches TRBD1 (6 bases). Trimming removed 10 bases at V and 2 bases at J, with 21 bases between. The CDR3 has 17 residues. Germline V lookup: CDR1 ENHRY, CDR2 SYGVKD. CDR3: CATQQGKRQTGANVLTF. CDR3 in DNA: TGTGCCACACAACAGGGAAAGAGACAGACTGGGGCCAACGTCCTGACTTTC.

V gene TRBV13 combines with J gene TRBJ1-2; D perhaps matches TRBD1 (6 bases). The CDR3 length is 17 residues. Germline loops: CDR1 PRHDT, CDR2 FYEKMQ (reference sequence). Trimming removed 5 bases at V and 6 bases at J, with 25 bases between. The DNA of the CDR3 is TGTGCCAGCAGCCCTATAACCGGGACATTATCAAACGATGGCTACACCTTC. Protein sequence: CASSPITGTLSNDGYTF.